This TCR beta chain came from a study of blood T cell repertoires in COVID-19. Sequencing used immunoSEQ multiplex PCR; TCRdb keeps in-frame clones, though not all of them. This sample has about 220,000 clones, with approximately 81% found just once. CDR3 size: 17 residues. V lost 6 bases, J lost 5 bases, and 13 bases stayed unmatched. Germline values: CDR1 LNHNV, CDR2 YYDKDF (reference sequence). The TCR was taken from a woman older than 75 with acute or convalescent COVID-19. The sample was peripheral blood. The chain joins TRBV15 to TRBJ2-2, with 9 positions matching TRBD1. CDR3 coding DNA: TGTGCCACCAGAGAAAGGGAGGGGACAGGGACTACCGGGGAGCTGTTTTTT. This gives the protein CATREREGTGTTGELFF.